Shown below are 27 T cell receptor beta chains from a single sample sequenced in a study of CD8+CD57+ T cells in acquired aplastic anemia. Genomic DNA provided the template from which TCR beta VDJ and CDR3 profiles were obtained. TCRdb reanalysed the reads using MiXCR and keeps one entry per CDR3 protein. The sample shows around 140,000 distinct CDR3 sequences, around 41% of them seen only once. Material for sequencing was sorted CD4+, CD8+, or CD8+CD57+ T cells (not recorded which) from PBMCs. These receptors all stem from a human donor in good health, serving as a control.

This clonotype was seen many times. V is TRBV9 and J is TRBJ2-1; TRBD1 agrees at 8 bases. The V segment lost 3 bases and the J segment 8 bases; nucleotides outside the gene matches: 7. The CDR3 consists of 14 residues. The germline gives CDR1 SGDLS, CDR2 YYNGEE. CDR3 sequence: CASSATGTGDEQFF. The DNA for the CDR3 is TGTGCCAGCAGCGCAACCGGGACAGGAGATGAGCAGTTCTTC.

This clonotype appeared a few times. A much more abundant neighbour one base away suggests this may be a read error. The genes are TRBV5-8 and TRBJ2-3, with a weak D call TRBD2 (6 bases). Germline V gives CDR1 SGHTS, CDR2 YDEGEE. The CDR3 has 14 residues. The CDR3 here is CARSLGLAFDTQYF. The CDR3 DNA reads TGTGCCCGCAGCTTGGGGCTAGCGTTCGATACGCAGTATTTT.

This chain connects TRBV12-5 to TRBJ1-1, with D possibly TRBD1 on 5 matching bases. This CDR3 spans 15 amino acids. Trimming removed 2 bases from V and 1 base from J, with 11 bases in between. From germline, CDR1 is LGHNT and CDR2 FRNRAP. CDR3 amino acids: CASGLFRGPNTEAFF. In DNA, the CDR3 is TGTGCTAGTGGTTTGTTTCGGGGACCGAACACTGAAGCTTTCTTT.

This clonotype was counted at least ten times. The V and J genes are TRBV30 and TRBJ2-3; 8 bases fit TRBD2. V shed 0 bases and J 1 base; nucleotides not matched to a gene: 0. Germline CDR1 reads GTSNPN; CDR2 reads SVGIG (reference sequence). This CDR3 region has 14 residues. CDR3 region: CAWSVAGGTDTQYF. In nucleotides, the CDR3 is TGTGCCTGGAGTGTAGCGGGGGGCACAGATACGCAGTATTTT.

This clonotype appeared many times. This sequence joins TRBV20-1 and TRBJ1-3; D remains ambiguous. V lost 3 bases and J lost 2, with 8 bases in between. Germline V gives CDR1 DFQATT, CDR2 SNEGSKA (reference sequence). This CDR3 spans 13 amino acids. For the CDR3, the DNA is TGCAGTGCTAGTACTGGGGCTGGAAACACCATATATTTT. This translates into CSASTGAGNTIYF.

The chain is built from TRBV2 and TRBJ2-3; TRBD2 matches at 11 bases. V lost 6 bases and J lost 5; bases outside the gene matches: 7. This CDR3 comprises 15 residues. Germline CDR1 reads SNHLY; CDR2 reads FYNNEI. The CDR3 sequence is CASRLLAGAGDTQYF. CDR3 coding DNA: TGTGCCAGCAGGTTACTAGCGGGGGCAGGAGATACGCAGTATTTT.

This clonotype was found a few times. The chain joins TRBV30 to TRBJ1-1, with D perhaps TRBD1 (5 bases). The CDR3 sequence is 15 residues long. Looked up from germline, CDR1 is GTSNPN and CDR2 is SVGIG (reference sequence). V lost 5 bases and J 4 bases, leaving 20 bases between the germline ends. CDR3 in DNA: TGTGCCTGGGGCCCCCTGGGGCTTACGACCACTGAAGCTTTCTTT. Its translation is CAWGPLGLTTTEAFF.

This clonotype came up a few times. The chain links TRBV5-1 to TRBJ2-1, with 13 bases that match TRBD2. Trimming cost V 0 bases and J 5 bases; bases outside gene matches: 11. The CDR3 is 19 amino acids. Germline loops: CDR1 SGHRS, CDR2 YFSETQ. CDR3 DNA sequence: TGCGCCAGCAGCTTGGGGGTCATGACTAGCGGGAGGTCCCACAATGAGCAGTTCTTC. Its translation is CASSLGVMTSGRSHNEQFF.

Many counts were recorded for this clonotype. At one boundary the junction diverges from the germline segment, which might be a read error. The chain recombines TRBV2 with TRBJ2-1; 10 nucleotides match TRBD2. This CDR3 spans 14 amino acids. CDR1 is SNHLY, CDR2 FYNNEI, per germline. The CDR3: CATGLAASFNEQFF. The CDR3 coding sequence is TGTGCCACCGGACTAGCGGCTTCCTTCAATGAGCAGTTCTTC.

This sequence joins TRBV18 and TRBJ1-1, with 7 bases fitting TRBD1. Germline loops: CDR1 KGHSH, CDR2 LQKENI. The CDR3 contains 14 residues. V shed 2 bases, J shed 5 bases, and the junction held 5 bases outside the gene matches. CDR3 nucleotide sequence: TGTGCCAGCTCACCAGGACAGGTTGAAACTGAAGCTTTCTTT. Protein: CASSPGQVETEAFF. Drawing the rest from reference TRBV18 and TRBJ1-1, the complete variable domain is NAGVMQNPRHLVRRRGQEARLRCSPMKGHSHVYWYRQLPEEGLKFMVYLQKENIIDESGMPKERFSAEFPKEGPSILRIQQVVRGDSAAYFCASSPGQVETEAFFGQGTRLTVV.

The chain has TRBV19 and TRBJ2-1; D is possibly TRBD2 (5 bases). The length of the CDR3 is 14 residues. CDR1 is LNHDA, CDR2 SQIVND, per germline (reference sequence). V was clipped by 5 bases and J by 8 bases, with 16 bases between them. The CDR3 spells CASSPAGEIYEQFF. Here the CDR3 DNA reads TGTGCCAGTAGTCCCGCCGGGGAGATATATGAGCAGTTCTTC.

In its sample, this clonotype was seen many times. The V call is TRBV12-3 or TRBV12-4, the J call TRBJ2-1; TRBD2 might be the D (5 bases). V shed 1 base and J shed 9 bases, with 13 bases lying between them. This CDR3 region has 14 residues. CDR3 in DNA: TGTGCCAGCAGTTTAGGGCGAGGGTATGCTGAGCAGTTCTTC. Translated, it gives CASSLGRGYAEQFF.

The chain is built from TRBV7-2 and TRBJ2-7; TRBD2 matches at 11 bases. The CDR3 has 15 amino acids. Germline V lookup: CDR1 SGHTA, CDR2 FQGNSA. Trimming at V came to 5 bases and at J to 3 bases, leaving 6 bases not matched to a gene. The CDR3, as DNA: TGTGCCAGCAGCGCAAGTCTAGCGGGGGGCTACGAGCAGTACTTC. Protein: CASSASLAGGYEQYF.

Note on this clonotype: A read error is possible here, since a much larger clone lies one base away. J is TRBJ2-7 and V is TRBV11-1; no clear D. This CDR3 region has 17 residues. From germline, CDR1 is SGHAT and CDR2 FQDESV (reference sequence). The CDR3 loop reads CASLGLTRPSGSYEQHF. CDR3 coding DNA: TGTGCCAGCCTAGGGCTGACACGACCGTCTGGCTCCTACGAGCAGCACTTC.

This clonotype has at least ten counts. The V and J genes are TRBV20-1 and TRBJ1-5; 8 nucleotides line up with TRBD1. After removal of 5 bases from V and 4 bases from J, the junction contained 4 bases not matched to a gene. Germline values: CDR1 DFQATT, CDR2 SNEGSKA (reference sequence). CDR3 length equals 13 residues. CDR3 region: CSAQTGVNQPQHF. The DNA of the CDR3 is TGCAGTGCTCAGACAGGGGTTAATCAGCCCCAGCATTTT.

This clonotype was counted only a few times. The rearrangement joins TRBV24-1 to TRBJ1-5; D remains unclear. Germline V gene data show CDR1 as KGHDR and CDR2 as SFDVKD. The CDR3 spans 12 residues. V dropped 4 bases and J dropped 7 bases, with 7 bases sitting between them. The CDR3 DNA reads as TGTGCCACCAGTGAACCAGGCCAGCCCCAGCATTTT. Amino acids: CATSEPGQPQHF.

As for this clonotype: This may be a read error: a much more frequent sequence differs by one nucleotide. The rearrangement uses TRBV7-3 and TRBJ2-5, with TRBD1 as a possible D gene (6 bases). Deletions cut 5 bases from V and 2 bases from J, with 6 bases between. Germline V gives CDR1 SGHTA, CDR2 FQGTGA. The CDR3 covers 12 residues. The CDR3 DNA sequence: TGTGCCAGCAGCCAGGGGCAAGAGACCCAGTACTTC. Amino acids: CASSQGQETQYF. Complete variable domain (other parts from reference TRBV7-3 and TRBJ2-5): GAGVSQTPSNKVTEKGKYVELRCDPISGHTALYWYRQSLGQGPEFLIYFQGTGAADDSGLPNDRFFAVRPEGSVSTLKIQRTERGDSAVYLCASSQGQETQYFGPGTRLLVL.

This clonotype has at least ten counts. The chain is built from TRBV20-1 and TRBJ2-7; D ambiguous. The CDR3 spans 8 residues. Germline-derived CDR1 and CDR2 are DFQATT and SNEGSKA (reference sequence). Trimming pared 5 bases from V and 7 bases from J, leaving 3 bases between. CDR3 sequence: CSAREQYF. CDR3 DNA sequence: TGCAGTGCTCGGGAGCAGTACTTC.

This clonotype was detected many times. The genes are TRBV6-1 and TRBJ1-6; D uncertain. The length of the CDR3 is 13 residues. Germline V gene sequence: CDR1 MNHNS, CDR2 SASEGT. V gave up 3 bases and J gave up 10 bases, with 10 bases separating them. The CDR3 reads CASSEQRRSPLHF. In nucleotides, the CDR3 is TGTGCCAGCAGTGAGCAGCGGAGATCACCCCTCCACTTT.

In this sample, this clonotype turned up many times. The chain is built from TRBV24-1 and TRBJ2-3; TRBD2 agrees at 11 bases. The V gene's germline CDR1 is KGHDR and CDR2 SFDVKD. V lost 5 bases and J lost 1; bases outside the gene matches: 4. This CDR3 region has 16 residues. The CDR3 loop is CATSGSGLAGTDTQYF. CDR3 DNA sequence: TGTGCCACCAGTGGATCGGGACTAGCGGGCACAGATACGCAGTATTTT.

The CDR3 DNA is TGTGCCAGCAGTAAAGATGCGACATTAGGCTACGAGCAGTACTTC. As protein: CASSKDATLGYEQYF. The gene calls are TRBV7-2 and TRBJ2-7, with D unclear. Germline CDR1 is SGHTA and CDR2 is FQGNSA. The CDR3 totals 15 residues. With 6 bases removed from V and 3 bases from J, the gap between germline ends came to 18 bases. Full variable domain (rest looked up from reference TRBV7-2 and TRBJ2-7): GAGVSQSPSNKVTEKGKDVELRCDPISGHTALYWYRQSLGQGLEFLIYFQGNSAPDKSGLPSDRFSAERTGGSVSTLTIQRTQQEDSAVYLCASSKDATLGYEQYFGPGTRLTVT.

This rearrangement joins TRBV2 to TRBJ1-5; TRBD1 matches at 8 bases. CDR3 length equals 15 residues. The germline gives CDR1 SNHLY, CDR2 FYNNEI. The V and J ends lost 6 bases and 3 bases, in that order; junction bases with no gene match: 7. Here the CDR3 reads CASSERTGHNQPQHF. The CDR3 DNA is TGTGCCAGCAGCGAAAGGACAGGGCACAATCAGCCCCAGCATTTT.

Notes on this clonotype: The junction departs from germline at one end; a sequencing error may be responsible. The chain combines TRBV19 with TRBJ1-2; TRBD1 matches at 8 bases. The germline V gene encodes CDR1 LNHDA and CDR2 SQIVND (reference sequence). The CDR3 contains 14 residues. Written as DNA, the CDR3 is TGTGCCGGTAGTGTCTGGGACAGGAGCTATGGCTACACCTTC. Translation: CAGSVWDRSYGYTF.

J is TRBJ1-2 and V is TRBV30; a weak D match, TRBD1 (6 bases). The CDR3 consists of 13 residues. V lost 3 bases to trimming and J lost 6 bases, with 14 bases between them. The germline CDR1 and CDR2 sequences are GTSNPN and SVGIG (reference sequence). This CDR3 reads CAWRGTSRDGYTF. In DNA, the CDR3 is TGTGCCTGGAGGGGGACATCGAGGGATGGCTACACCTTC.

On this clonotype itself: This may come from a read error, since a much larger clone is one base off. Given the absence of the conserved phenylalanine or tryptophan at the CDR3 end, a read error is likely. V usage is TRBV5-1 and J usage is TRBJ2-2; 11 bases are a match to TRBD2. Trimming cost V 6 bases and J 3 bases; bases outside gene matches: 7. Germline V gives CDR1 SGHRS, CDR2 YFSETQ. This CDR3 has 16 residues. The CDR3 reads CASNLAGGVYTGELFS. CDR3 coding DNA: TGCGCCAGCAACCTAGCGGGAGGTGTCTACACCGGGGAGCTGTTTTCT.

About this clonotype itself: A clone one base away is much larger, so this may be a read error. V gene TRBV6-1 combines with J gene TRBJ1-2, with 7 bases lining up with TRBD1. The CDR3 sequence is 12 residues long. Looked up from germline, CDR1 is MNHNS and CDR2 is SASEGT. DNA of the CDR3: TGTACCAGTGCAGGGGGGACGTACGGCTACACCTTC. It specifies CTSAGGTYGYTF.

This clonotype was recorded many times. The chain couples TRBV12-3 or TRBV12-4 to TRBJ1-4; D might be TRBD1 (5 bases). The CDR3 runs to 13 residues. Deletions cut 5 bases from V and 11 bases from J, with 15 bases between. DNA for the CDR3: TGTGCCAGCAGTCCCGGAACGTGGGGGAAACTGTTTTTT. Translation gives CASSPGTWGKLFF.